The present entry profiles one T cell receptor beta chain with its context. The antigen remains undetermined. The data were obtained in a study of cytomegalovirus exposure and HLA in healthy donors. Findings of the study overall: What a later analysis reportedly showed was that an Asian-associated ancestry cluster had fewer N-insertions than the 666-donor mean.

The primer mix had 60 Vbeta and 13 Jbeta primers. TCRdb's copy holds only in-frame clones and misses some; the assay was immunoSEQ multiplex PCR. The sample lists more than 140,000 clones, 64% seen once, with around 3% in the top ten. Germline-derived CDR1 and CDR2 are LNHDA and SQIVND (reference sequence). CDR3 length: 15 residues. The V and J ends lost 3 bases and 8 bases, in that order; junction bases with no gene match: 6. Sequencing input: PBMCs. The chain recombines TRBV19 with TRBJ2-1, with 11 bases identical to TRBD2. This sequence originates from a woman younger than 45 in good health and CMV-seropositive. As DNA, the CDR3 is TGTGCCAGTAGTATGCTTAGCGGGAGGGTGTATGAGCAGTTCTTC. This encodes CASSMLSGRVYEQFF. The entire variable domain, with the rest obtained from reference TRBV19 and TRBJ2-1, is as follows: DGGITQSPKYLFRKEGQNVTLSCEQNLNHDAMYWYRQDPGQGLRLIYYSQIVNDFQKGDIAEGYSVSREKKESFPLTVTSAQKNPTAFYLCASSMLSGRVYEQFFGPGTRLTVL.